This TCR beta chain was captured in a study of response to subunit inactivated influenza vaccine. General study points: The study's authors posited that every seasonal influenza vaccination enlists few new T cells.

Germline loops: CDR1 DFQATT, CDR2 SNEGSKA (reference sequence). There are 17 residues in the CDR3. V was clipped by 1 base and J by 0 bases, with 17 bases between them. TCRdb re-called the RT-PCR reads with MiXCR, one entry per CDR3 protein. In the table there are approximately 530,000 distinct CDR3 sequences, roughly 13% of which are singletons. This clonotype was counted at least ten times. Antigen unknown. The receptor was isolated from a man between 50 and 59 years old who received an inactivated influenza vaccine. V and J are TRBV20-1 and TRBJ2-3; the D gene is possibly TRBD2 (6 bases). This sample comprised PBMCs from blood, obtained more than 35 days after vaccination. The CDR3 reads CSARVRLGDSSTDTQYF. CDR3 sequence (DNA): TGCAGTGCTAGAGTAAGACTGGGGGACTCTAGCACAGATACGCAGTATTTT.